This T cell receptor beta chain was identified during a study of blood T cell repertoires in COVID-19. TCRdb's copy holds only in-frame clones and misses some; the assay was immunoSEQ multiplex PCR. The sample lists around 180,000 clones, 88% seen once, with around a quarter in the top ten. The CDR3 spans 16 residues. The trim removed 5 bases at V and 6 bases at J, leaving 11 bases unmatched. Germline CDR1 reads LNHNV; CDR2 reads YYDKDF (reference sequence). This sequence originates from a man aged 60-69 years with acute or convalescent COVID-19. The chain combines TRBV15 with TRBJ1-4; 8 bases map to TRBD1. Sequencing input: peripheral blood. This CDR3 reads CATSFSGTGDHEKLFF. The CDR3 DNA reads as TGTGCCACCAGCTTTTCCGGGACAGGTGACCATGAAAAACTGTTTTTT.